The T cell receptor beta chain described here comes from a study of T cell responses to AZD1222 COVID-19 vaccine (dated by TCRdb to the early 2020s). A note on the overall study: A total of over 230 trial participants underwent TCR sequencing, of whom under 220 had received two doses of AZD1222 and approximately 26 had received two doses of the MenACWY control vaccine. Enrollment into the trials was organized by age into subgroups of 18-55, 56-69 and 70-plus years, and those subgroups contained roughly 150, 30 and 60 TCR-sequenced participants, respectively.

The research as a whole found: The vaccine-associated CD4 TCRs covered the entire spike protein, and the dominant responses fell in regions 160-218 and 743-854. No day 14 peak-response samples were available, so repertoires were characterized only after the peak T cell response. Only 5 to 7 AZD1222 recipients were SARS-CoV-2 seropositive at baseline, limiting conclusions about previously exposed vaccinees. In the small 56-69-year group, the increase in depth fell short of significance, most likely because of low power. A significant rise in spike-specific TCR breadth and depth was observed after two AZD1222 doses relative to day 0 and relative to MenACWY recipients. Participants were mostly white British, with more females than males. The authors suggested clonal diversity may have been underestimated. Nearly half of unique spike-specific TCRs reportedly recognized epitopes outside regions mutated in the B.1.351 and B.1.1.7 variants.

On this clone itself: Its binding antigen is unknown. Base quality data are lacking; no much larger clone is found one base away.

The CDR3 regions of human TCRbeta chains were subjected to immunosequencing. In the authors' own workflow: Repertoire TCRs were matched against a reference library of SARS-CoV-2-specific TCRs generated with the MIRA antigen-specificity platform. Breadth was defined as the fraction of unique TCRs that were SARS-CoV-2-associated, and depth was defined as the fraction of total T cells that were SARS-CoV-2-associated. Using the MIRA data, each spike-specific TCR was assigned both to the spike region to which the TCR was reactive and to a CD4 or CD8 class. Log10-transformed breadth and depth values were compared by one-way ANOVA with Sidak's multiple comparisons tests. TCRdb re-hosts the immuneACCESS table, in-frame sequences only. Its copies lack some clones; in the studies checked, an unresolved V gene accounts for under half of them, and the cause for the rest is not known. V and J calls and clone size come straight from that table; D and trimming were deduced from the DNA. This sample has about 75,000 clones in its table, and about 87% of those were observed once. Clones ranked in the top ten supply about 9.1% of the sample.

CDR1 is given as SGHRS and CDR2 as YFSETQ, both from the germline V gene. V loses 4 bases, J loses 8 bases, and the germline ends lie 18 bases apart. The CDR3 covers 14 residues, taking in both the cysteine and the phenylalanine. Just the 42-base CDR3 DNA is kept, in frame starting at base 1. This specimen's time point label, interpreted: about 28 days (+/-7) after the second vaccine dose. Interpreted using the paper, the treatment or condition label stands for: meningococcal conjugate vaccine given as trial control. The vaccinee samples were drawn from two UK trials, COV001 and COV002, one of which was a single-blind randomized controlled phase 2/3 trial testing AZD1222 (ChAdOx1 nCoV-19) in healthy adults. Trial participant PBMC samples were collected at day 0 and day 28 after the second dose for TCRbeta chain sequencing.

The chain is assembled from TRBV5-1 and TRBJ1-2; there is no confident call for the D gene. The sequences come from peripheral blood, collected 28 days after the second dose of the MenACWY control vaccine. The clonotype originates from an adult who received the MenACWY meningococcal vaccine as a control. The CDR3 region reads CASSPGPREEGYTF. The DNA is as follows: TGCGCCAGCAGCCCCGGACCCCGGGAGGAAGGCTACACCTTC.